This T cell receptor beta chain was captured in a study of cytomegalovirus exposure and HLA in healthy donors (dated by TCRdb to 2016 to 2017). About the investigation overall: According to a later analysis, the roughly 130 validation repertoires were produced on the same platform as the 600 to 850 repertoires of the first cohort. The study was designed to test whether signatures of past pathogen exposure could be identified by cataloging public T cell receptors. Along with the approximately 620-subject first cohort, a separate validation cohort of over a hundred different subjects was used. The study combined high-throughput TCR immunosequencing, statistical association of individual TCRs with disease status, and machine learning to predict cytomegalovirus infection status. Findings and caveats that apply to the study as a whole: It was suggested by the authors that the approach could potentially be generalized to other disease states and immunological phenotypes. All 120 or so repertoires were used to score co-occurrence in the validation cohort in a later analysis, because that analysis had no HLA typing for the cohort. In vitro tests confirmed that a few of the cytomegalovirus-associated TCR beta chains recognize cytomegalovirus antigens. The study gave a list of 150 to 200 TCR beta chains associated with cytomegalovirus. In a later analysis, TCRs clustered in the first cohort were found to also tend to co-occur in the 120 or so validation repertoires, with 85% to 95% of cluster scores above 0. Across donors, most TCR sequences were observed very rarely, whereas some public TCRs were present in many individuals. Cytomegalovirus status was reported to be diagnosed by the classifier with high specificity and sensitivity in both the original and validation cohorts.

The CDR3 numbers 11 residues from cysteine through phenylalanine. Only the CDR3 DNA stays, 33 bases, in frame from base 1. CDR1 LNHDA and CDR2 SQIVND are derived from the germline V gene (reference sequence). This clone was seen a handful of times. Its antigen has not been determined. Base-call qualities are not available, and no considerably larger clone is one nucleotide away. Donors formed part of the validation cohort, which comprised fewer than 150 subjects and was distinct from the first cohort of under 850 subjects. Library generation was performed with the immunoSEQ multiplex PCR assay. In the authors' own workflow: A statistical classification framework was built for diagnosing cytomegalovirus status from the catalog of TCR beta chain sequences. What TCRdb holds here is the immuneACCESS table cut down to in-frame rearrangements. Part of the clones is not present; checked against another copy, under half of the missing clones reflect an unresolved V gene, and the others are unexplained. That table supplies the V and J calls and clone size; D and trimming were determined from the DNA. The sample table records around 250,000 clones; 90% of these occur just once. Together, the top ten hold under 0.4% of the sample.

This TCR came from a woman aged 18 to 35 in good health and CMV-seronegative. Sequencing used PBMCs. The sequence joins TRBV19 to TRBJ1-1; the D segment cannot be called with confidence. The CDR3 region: CSVRVNTEAFF. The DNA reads TGTAGCGTCAGAGTTAACACTGAAGCTTTCTTT.